Here is one T cell receptor beta chain with its context. Its antigen remains unidentified. There are no base qualities to consult, and no much larger clone falls within one base. This sample was included in a study of blood T cell repertoires in COVID-19 (dated by TCRdb to about 2020). Regarding the research as a whole: Samples covering the acute and convalescent phases of COVID-19 were provided by collaborators in the United States, Italy and Spain. The material from the prospective study consisted of cDNA or gDNA derived from T cells, B-cell-depleted T cells, or PBMCs. The dataset comprised deeply sampled blood TCRbeta repertoires from subjects exposed to, actively infected with, or recovered from COVID-19. A freely available public database, intended as a resource for researchers studying the immune response to SARS-CoV-2, is where the repertoires were released. The samples were drawn from the first 160 participants of the ongoing ImmuneRACE study and from 1,254 subjects provided by 6 global collaborators. A de-identified subject ID, COVID-19 status, age in years and sex were almost always included in the sample metadata. Where available, HLA class I and class II types were taken from metadata supplied by the sample provider and were not determined by assay-based typing.

Whole blood was collected in K2EDTA tubes by collaborating institutions according to the institutions' own protocols. Collaborator samples were shipped for TCRbeta analysis as frozen whole blood, isolated PBMCs, or DNA extracted from either sample type. General findings and caveats noted by the study authors: The amount of clinical and demographic metadata varied by source and participant and was provided uncurated.

Including the terminal cysteine and phenylalanine, the CDR3 comprises 15 residues. The sequence is cut down to CDR3 DNA, 45 bases in frame from base 1. Trimming removed 2 bases from V and 2 bases from J; the gene matches leave 6 bases unexplained. CDR1 and CDR2 were assigned from the germline V gene (reference sequence) as GTSNPN and SVGIG. TCRbeta CDR3 regions were amplified from genomic DNA using the immunoSEQ Assay, a bias-controlled multiplex PCR. In the authors' own workflow: Within the assay, amplification of reference gene primers was used to estimate how many nucleated cells each sample contained. To quantify the absolute abundance of each unique TCRbeta CDR3 rearrangement, sequence reads were collapsed and filtered. For each sample, productive Simpson clonality was calculated by taking the square root of Simpson's diversity index across productive rearrangements. Here the immuneACCESS table is served through TCRdb, limited to in-frame sequences with V and J called. Missing clones are a known gap in these copies; in checked studies unresolved V genes cover under half, and the rest lacks a known reason. V and J calls and clone size are copied from that table; D and trimming were computed from the DNA. Counted in this sample were more than 45,000 clones; over 65% of them appeared once. The leading ten clones occupy approximately 4.5% of the sample.

Sequenced sample: peripheral blood. The source of this sequence is a middle-aged man with active COVID-19. In this chain, TRBV30 is recombined with TRBJ2-7; 10 central nucleotides agree with TRBD1. This receptor carries the CDR3 CAWSPWDRGTYEQYF. The nucleotides read TGTGCCTGGAGTCCCTGGGACAGGGGAACCTACGAGCAGTACTTC. The CDR3 plus the reference TRBV30 and TRBJ2-7 genes for the other parts give the full variable domain: SQTIHQWPATLVQPVGSPLSLECTVEGTSNPNLYWYRQAAGRGLQLLFYSVGIGQISSEVPQNLSASRPQDRQFILSSKKLLLSDSGFYLCAWSPWDRGTYEQYFGPGTRLTVT.